This TCR beta chain was recovered during a study of radiation and T cells in renal cell carcinoma. The data were produced by immunoSEQ multiplex PCR, yet TCRdb's version contains in-frame clones alone and is incomplete. Among under 6,500 clones listed, roughly 53% were seen once. Treatment reported: 15 Gy SBRT to primary tumor, nephrectomy 4 weeks later. The CDR3 consists of 15 residues. The V end lost 3 bases, the J end lost 4 bases, and 15 bases lay between the germline ends. The V gene's germline CDR1 is LNHDA and CDR2 SQIVND (reference sequence). Study-level points and caveats: No pretreatment tumor biopsies were available for baseline clonotypes. Compared with controls, irradiated tumors showed greater TCR clonality.

A note on this clone: Its cognate antigen is unknown.

This chain connects TRBV19 to TRBJ1-2; a weak D match, TRBD1 (5 bases). The sample in question was tumor tissue, obtained from a patient whose treatment included radiotherapy and nephrectomy. The TCR was taken from a man aged 60 to 69 with renal cell carcinoma. As DNA, the CDR3 is TGTGCCAGTAGTATCAAGTCCAAGACAGCCTATGGCTACACCTTC. Translated, it gives CASSIKSKTAYGYTF.